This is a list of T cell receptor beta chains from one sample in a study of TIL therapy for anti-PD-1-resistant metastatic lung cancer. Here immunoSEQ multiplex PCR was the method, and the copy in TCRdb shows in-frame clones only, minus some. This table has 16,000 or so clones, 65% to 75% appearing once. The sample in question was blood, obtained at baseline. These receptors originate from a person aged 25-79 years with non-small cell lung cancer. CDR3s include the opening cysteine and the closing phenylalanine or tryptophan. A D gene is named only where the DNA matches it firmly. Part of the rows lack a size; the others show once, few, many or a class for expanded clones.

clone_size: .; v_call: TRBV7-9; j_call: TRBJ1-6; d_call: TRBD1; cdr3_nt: TGTGCCAGCAGCCCCGGGGACAGGTCCGGTTCACCCCTCCACTTT; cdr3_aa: CASSPGDRSGSPLHF
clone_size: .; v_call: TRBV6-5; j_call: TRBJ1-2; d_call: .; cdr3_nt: TGTGCCAGCAGTTACTCTTCTGTGACCTCTGGCTACACCTTC; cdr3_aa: CASSYSSVTSGYTF
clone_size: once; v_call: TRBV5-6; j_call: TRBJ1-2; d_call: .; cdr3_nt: TGTGCCAGCAGCTCCGCAGGGAGAGCTAACTATGGCTACACCTTC; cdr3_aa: CASSSAGRANYGYTF
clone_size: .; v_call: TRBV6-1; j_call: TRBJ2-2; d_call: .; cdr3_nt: TGTGCCAGCACACCAGGTGGGGGGTCCATAGGGGAGCTGTTTTTT; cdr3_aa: CASTPGGGSIGELFF
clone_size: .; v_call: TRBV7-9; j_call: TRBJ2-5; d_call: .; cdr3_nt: TGTGCCAGCAGCCCCGAGGCCGGGACCGAAGAGACCCAGTACTTC; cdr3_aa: CASSPEAGTEETQYF
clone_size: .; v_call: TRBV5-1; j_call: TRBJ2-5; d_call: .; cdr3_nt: TGCGCCAGCAGCTCACCGGGACAAGTTATAGAGACCCAGTACTTC; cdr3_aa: CASSSPGQVIETQYF
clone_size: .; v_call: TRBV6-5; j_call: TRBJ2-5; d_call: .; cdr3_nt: TGTGCCAGCAGTTACGGGCACGGGGGAGAGACCCAGTACTTC; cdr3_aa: CASSYGHGGETQYF
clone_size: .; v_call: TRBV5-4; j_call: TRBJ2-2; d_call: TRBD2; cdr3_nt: TGTGCCAGCAGTAGGGGACTAGCGGGGGCCCAAGGCGGGGAGCTGTTTTTT; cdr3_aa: CASSRGLAGAQGGELFF
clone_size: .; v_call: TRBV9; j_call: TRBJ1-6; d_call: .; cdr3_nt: TGTGCCAGCCCAGACCTAGTACTTAATTCACCCCTCCACTTT; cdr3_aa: CASPDLVLNSPLHF
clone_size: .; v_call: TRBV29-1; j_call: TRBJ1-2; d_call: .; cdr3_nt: TGCAGCGTTGGGCCCTATGGCTACACCTTC; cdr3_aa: CSVGPYGYTF
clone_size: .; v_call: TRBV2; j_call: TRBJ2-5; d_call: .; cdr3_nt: TGTGCCAGCAAGAGCGGAACCCAAGAGACCCAGTACTTC; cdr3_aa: CASKSGTQETQYF
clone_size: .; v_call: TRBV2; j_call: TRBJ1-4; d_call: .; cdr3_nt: TGTGCCAACACCAGGGGACTTAATGAAAAACTGTTTTTT; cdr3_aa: CANTRGLNEKLFF
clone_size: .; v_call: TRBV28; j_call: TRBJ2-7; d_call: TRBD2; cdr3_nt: TGTGCCAGCAGTCCCAGCGGGGGGTCGTACGAGCAGTACTTC; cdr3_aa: CASSPSGGSYEQYF
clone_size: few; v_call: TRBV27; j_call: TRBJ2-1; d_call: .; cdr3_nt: TGTGCCAGCAGTTCCGACTGGCGGAATGAGCAGTTCTTC; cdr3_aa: CASSSDWRNEQFF
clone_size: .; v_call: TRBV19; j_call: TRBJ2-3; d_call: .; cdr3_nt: TGTGCCAGCGGATGGGATACGCAGTATTTT; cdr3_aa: CASGWDTQYF
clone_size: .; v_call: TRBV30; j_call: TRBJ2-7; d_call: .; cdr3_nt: TGTGCCTGGAGTGGAGGCCCCTACGAGCAGTACTTC; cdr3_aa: CAWSGGPYEQYF
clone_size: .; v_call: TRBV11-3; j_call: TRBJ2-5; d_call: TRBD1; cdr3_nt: TGTGCCAGCAGCCAGGACAGGGGGTTTGAGACCCAGTACTTC; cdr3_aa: CASSQDRGFETQYF
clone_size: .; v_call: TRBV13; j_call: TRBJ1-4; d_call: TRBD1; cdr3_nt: TGTGCCAGCAGCCTGGACAGGGGTCCGGATGAAAAACTGTTTTTT; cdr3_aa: CASSLDRGPDEKLFF
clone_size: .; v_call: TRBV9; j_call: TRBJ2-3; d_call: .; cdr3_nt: TGTGCCAGCAGCGTAAAGACAGCCGACTGGACAGATACGCAGTATTTT; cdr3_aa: CASSVKTADWTDTQYF
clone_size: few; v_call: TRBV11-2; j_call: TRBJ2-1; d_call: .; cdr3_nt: TGTGCCAGCAGCACCGTAGGGGGCAATGAGCAGTTCTTC; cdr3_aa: CASSTVGGNEQFF
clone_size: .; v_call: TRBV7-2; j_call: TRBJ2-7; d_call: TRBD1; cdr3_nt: TGTGCCAGCAGCTTAGCGAGAGGGGGCGTTTACGAGCAGTACTTC; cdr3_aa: CASSLARGGVYEQYF
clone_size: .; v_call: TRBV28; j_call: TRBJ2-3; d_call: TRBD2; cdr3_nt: TGTGCCAGCAGACCTCAATTTGGGACTAGCGGGGACGCGGTAGATACGCAGTATTTT; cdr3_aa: CASRPQFGTSGDAVDTQYF
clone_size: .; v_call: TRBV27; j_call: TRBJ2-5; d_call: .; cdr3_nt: TGTGCCAGCAGCCCCTTTAATCAGGGGACCCAGTACTTC; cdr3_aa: CASSPFNQGTQYF
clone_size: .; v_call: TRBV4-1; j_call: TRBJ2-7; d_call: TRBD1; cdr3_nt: TGCGCCAGCAGCCAGGAAACACCGGGACAGGGATGGAACGAGCAGTACTTC; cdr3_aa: CASSQETPGQGWNEQYF
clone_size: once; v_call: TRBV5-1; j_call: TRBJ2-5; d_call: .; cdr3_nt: TGCGCCAGCAGCCAACAGGGAGAGACCCAGTACTTC; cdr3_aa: CASSQQGETQYF
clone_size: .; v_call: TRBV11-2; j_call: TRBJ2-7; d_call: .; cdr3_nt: TGTGCCAGCAGCTTATCAGGTGCCCCCGTCCACGAGCAGTACTTC; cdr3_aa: CASSLSGAPVHEQYF
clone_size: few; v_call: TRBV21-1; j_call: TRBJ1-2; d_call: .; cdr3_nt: TGTGCCAGCAGCAAATCTGCCAGCGGGACCGACTATGGCTACACCTTC; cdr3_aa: CASSKSASGTDYGYTF
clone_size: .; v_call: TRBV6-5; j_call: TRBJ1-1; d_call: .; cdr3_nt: TGTGCCAGCAGTTACTCGAGTGGGGGCGCCGGCACTGAAGCTTTCTTT; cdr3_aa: CASSYSSGGAGTEAFF
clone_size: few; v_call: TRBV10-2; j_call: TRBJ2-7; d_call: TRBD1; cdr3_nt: TGCGCCAGCAGGAGCAGGGGGTACTACGAGCAGTACTTC; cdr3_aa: CASRSRGYYEQYF
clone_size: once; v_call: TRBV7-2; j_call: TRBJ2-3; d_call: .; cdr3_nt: TGTGCCAGCAGAACTCAGGCCGGGGGAGATACGCAGTATTTT; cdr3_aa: CASRTQAGGDTQYF
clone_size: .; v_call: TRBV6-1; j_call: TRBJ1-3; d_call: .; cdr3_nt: TGTGCCAGCATTGCGGTAACCTCTGGAAACACCATATATTTT; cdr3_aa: CASIAVTSGNTIYF
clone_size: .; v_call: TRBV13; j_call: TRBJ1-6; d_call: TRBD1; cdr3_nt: TGTGCCAGCAGCTCCCCCGGGGACAGGGGAGATTCACCCCTCCACTTT; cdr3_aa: CASSSPGDRGDSPLHF
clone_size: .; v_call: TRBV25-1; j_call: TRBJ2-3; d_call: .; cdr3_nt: TGTGCCAGCCTTCCCCCGGGGATGGGCAAGGCAGATACGCAGTATTTT; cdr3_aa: CASLPPGMGKADTQYF
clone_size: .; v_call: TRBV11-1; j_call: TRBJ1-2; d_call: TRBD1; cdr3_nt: TGTGCCAGCAGCGCGTTTTACCCGGGACAGGGGAAAGCGGGCTACACCTTC; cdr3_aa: CASSAFYPGQGKAGYTF
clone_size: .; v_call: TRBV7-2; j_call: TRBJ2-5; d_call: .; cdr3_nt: TGTGCCAGCAGTAGGCGCAGGGTGGTGGTCGGGACCCAGTACTTC; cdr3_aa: CASSRRRVVVGTQYF
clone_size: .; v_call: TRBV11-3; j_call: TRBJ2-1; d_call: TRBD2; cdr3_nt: TGTGCCAGCAGCTCTTCAGCGGGGGGAGTTGGTGAGCAGTTCTTC; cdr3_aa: CASSSSAGGVGEQFF
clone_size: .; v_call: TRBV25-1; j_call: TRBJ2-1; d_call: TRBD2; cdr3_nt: TGTGCCAGCAGGTATAGCGGGGGATCCTACAATGAGCAGTTCTTC; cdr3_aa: CASRYSGGSYNEQFF
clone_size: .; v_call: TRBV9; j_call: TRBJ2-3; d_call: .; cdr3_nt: TGTGCCAGCAGCGTAGCTTTTTCAGATACGCAGTATTTT; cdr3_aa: CASSVAFSDTQYF
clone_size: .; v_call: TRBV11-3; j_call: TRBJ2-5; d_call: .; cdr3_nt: TGTGCCAGCAGCTTAGGGGCCCAACGAGACAGCCAAGAGACCCAGTACTTC; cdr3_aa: CASSLGAQRDSQETQYF
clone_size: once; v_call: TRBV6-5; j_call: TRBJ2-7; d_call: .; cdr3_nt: TGTGCCAGCAGTTTAACCGACAGTAGCTCCTACGAGCAGTACTTC; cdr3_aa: CASSLTDSSSYEQYF
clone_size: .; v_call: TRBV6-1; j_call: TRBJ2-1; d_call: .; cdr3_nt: TGTGCCAGCAGTGAAGGGGATCGGAATGAGCAGTTCTTC; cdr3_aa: CASSEGDRNEQFF
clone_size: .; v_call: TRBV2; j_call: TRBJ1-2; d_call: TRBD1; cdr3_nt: TGTGCCAGCAGTGAGGGACAGCTTAACTATGGCTACACCTTC; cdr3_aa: CASSEGQLNYGYTF
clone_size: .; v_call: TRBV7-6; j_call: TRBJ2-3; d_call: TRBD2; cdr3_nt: TGTGCCAGCAGCTTGGGACTAGCCTCAGATACGCAGTATTTT; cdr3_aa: CASSLGLASDTQYF
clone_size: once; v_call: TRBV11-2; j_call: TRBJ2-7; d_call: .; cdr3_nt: TGTGCCAGCAGCTTATATTCGAATACCTACGAGCAGTACTTC; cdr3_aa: CASSLYSNTYEQYF
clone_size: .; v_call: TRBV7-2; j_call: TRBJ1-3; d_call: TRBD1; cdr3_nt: TGTGCCAGCAGAGTCGGACAGGGGCCGGGAAACACCATATATTTT; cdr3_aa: CASRVGQGPGNTIYF
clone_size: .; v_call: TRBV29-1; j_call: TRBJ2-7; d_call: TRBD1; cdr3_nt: TGCAGCGTTGGGACAGGCCCCTACGAGCAGTACTTC; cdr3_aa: CSVGTGPYEQYF
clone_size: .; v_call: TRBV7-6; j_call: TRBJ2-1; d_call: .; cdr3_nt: TGTGCCAGCAGCTCTCTCAATGAGCAGTTCTTC; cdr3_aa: CASSSLNEQFF
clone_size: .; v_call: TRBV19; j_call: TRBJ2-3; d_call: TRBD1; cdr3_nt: TGTGCCAGTAGTGTCAGGGGGAAGGGCACAGATACGCAGTATTTT; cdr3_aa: CASSVRGKGTDTQYF
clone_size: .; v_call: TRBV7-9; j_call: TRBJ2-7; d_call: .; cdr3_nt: TGTGCCAGCAGCTCCTACCTCTTGGGAGAGCAGTACTTC; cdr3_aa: CASSSYLLGEQYF